This TCR beta chain was identified in a study of shared clonotypes between healthy human individuals. The repertoire was sequenced with immunoSEQ multiplex PCR; TCRdb's copy has only in-frame clones and lacks some. Of roughly 2.2 million clones listed, 80% to 95% are singletons. The sample was naive CD4+ T cells from PBMCs. Subset denoted: CD45RA+ positively selected. This clonotype was obtained from a man between 18 and 29 years old in good health. Some clones in this sample may be carry-over from other donors' samples.

The CDR3 protein is CASRGDYYEQYF. Written as DNA, the CDR3 is TGTGCCAGCAGGGGGGACTACTACGAGCAGTACTTC. The genes are TRBV2 and TRBJ2-7, with 7 bases fitting TRBD2. J gave up 3 bases and V 6 bases, and 2 bases lay outside the gene matches. The CDR3 has 12 residues. CDR1 SNHLY and CDR2 FYNNEI come from the germline V gene.